This is a list of T cell receptor beta chains from one sample in a study of blood T cell repertoires in COVID-19. Profiling relied on immunoSEQ multiplex PCR, and the TCRdb table lists in-frame clones only, not all of them. The table has 60,000 to 70,000 clones, around 86% seen once. The sequenced sample consisted of peripheral blood. These receptors were taken from a woman in her sixties or seventies with acute or convalescent COVID-19. Both conserved end residues are part of each CDR3. The order of the fields is clone size, D gene, J gene, V gene, CDR3 protein, CDR3 DNA. D genes are given only for firm matches. Size is stated for part of the rows, as once, few or many counts, or as a class when the clone is expanded.

abundance: once; d_gene: NA; j_gene: TRBJ2-5; v_gene: TRBV19; CDR3aa: CASSIGAGETQYF; CDR3nt: TGTGCCAGTAGTATAGGGGCAGGGGAAACCCAGTACTTC
abundance: NA; d_gene: TRBD1; j_gene: TRBJ2-7; v_gene: TRBV20-1; CDR3aa: CSASTGTASNEQYF; CDR3nt: TGCAGTGCTAGTACCGGGACAGCGTCTAACGAGCAGTACTTC
abundance: NA; d_gene: NA; j_gene: TRBJ1-2; v_gene: TRBV5-4; CDR3aa: CASSPLARTNGYTF; CDR3nt: TGTGCCAGCAGCCCCCTCGCAAGGACAAATGGCTACACCTTC
abundance: NA; d_gene: TRBD1; j_gene: TRBJ1-3; v_gene: TRBV7-9; CDR3aa: CASSYGDSENTIYF; CDR3nt: TGTGCCAGCAGCTACGGGGACAGTGAAAACACCATATATTTT
abundance: NA; d_gene: TRBD2; j_gene: TRBJ2-3; v_gene: TRBV2; CDR3aa: CATQRLAGVSTDTQYF; CDR3nt: TGTGCCACGCAAAGACTAGCGGGGGTTAGCACAGATACGCAGTATTTT
abundance: once; d_gene: NA; j_gene: TRBJ2-7; v_gene: TRBV6-1; CDR3aa: CASSELRGTSYEQYF; CDR3nt: TGTGCCAGCAGTGAATTACGGGGGACCTCCTACGAGCAGTACTTC
abundance: NA; d_gene: TRBD1; j_gene: TRBJ1-2; v_gene: TRBV7-8; CDR3aa: CASSFRGDGYTF; CDR3nt: TGTGCCAGCAGCTTCAGGGGGGATGGCTACACCTTC
abundance: once; d_gene: TRBD1; j_gene: TRBJ1-6; v_gene: TRBV7-2; CDR3aa: CASSSGTGYSPLHF; CDR3nt: TGTGCCAGCAGCTCCGGGACAGGGTATTCACCCCTCCACTTT
abundance: few; d_gene: TRBD2; j_gene: TRBJ2-2; v_gene: TRBV4-1; CDR3aa: CASSRPQRGTGELFF; CDR3nt: TGCGCCAGCAGCCGCCCCCAGCGGGGGACCGGGGAGCTGTTTTTT
abundance: NA; d_gene: NA; j_gene: TRBJ2-7; v_gene: TRBV7-8; CDR3aa: CASTTYIEGGEQYF; CDR3nt: TGTGCCAGCACCACCTACATCGAGGGAGGCGAGCAGTACTTC
abundance: few; d_gene: TRBD1; j_gene: TRBJ1-2; v_gene: TRBV19; CDR3aa: CASSISAGTGGFGYTF; CDR3nt: TGTGCCAGTAGTATATCGGCGGGGACAGGGGGCTTTGGCTACACCTTC
abundance: NA; d_gene: TRBD2; j_gene: TRBJ2-7; v_gene: TRBV5-1; CDR3aa: CASSVGVPAGGHYEQYF; CDR3nt: TGCGCCAGCAGCGTGGGGGTCCCAGCGGGAGGCCATTACGAGCAGTACTTC
abundance: NA; d_gene: TRBD2; j_gene: TRBJ2-5; v_gene: TRBV3-1/TRBV3-2; CDR3aa: CASSQASRGGEETQYF; CDR3nt: TGTGCCAGCAGCCAGGCCAGCCGCGGGGGAGAAGAGACCCAGTACTTC
abundance: NA; d_gene: NA; j_gene: TRBJ1-2; v_gene: TRBV6-5; CDR3aa: CASSPTPHYGYTF; CDR3nt: TGTGCCAGCAGCCCGACACCTCACTATGGCTACACCTTC
abundance: NA; d_gene: NA; j_gene: TRBJ1-2; v_gene: TRBV3-1/TRBV3-2; CDR3aa: CASSQDRAGVYGYTF; CDR3nt: TGTGCCAGCAGCCAAGATCGGGCGGGGGTCTATGGCTACACCTTC
abundance: NA; d_gene: TRBD2; j_gene: TRBJ2-7; v_gene: TRBV30; CDR3aa: CAWKGVAGAAEQYF; CDR3nt: TGTGCCTGGAAGGGAGTAGCGGGCGCGGCCGAGCAGTACTTC
abundance: NA; d_gene: TRBD2; j_gene: TRBJ2-5; v_gene: TRBV28; CDR3aa: CASLKTSGGARQETQYF; CDR3nt: TGTGCCAGCCTAAAGACTAGCGGGGGGGCGAGGCAAGAGACCCAGTACTTC
abundance: NA; d_gene: TRBD1; j_gene: TRBJ1-3; v_gene: TRBV12-5; CDR3aa: CASGSDRVGGNTIYF; CDR3nt: TGTGCTAGTGGCTCCGACAGGGTCGGTGGAAACACCATATATTTT
abundance: NA; d_gene: NA; j_gene: TRBJ2-7; v_gene: TRBV27; CDR3aa: CASSLNRLAYEQYF; CDR3nt: TGTGCCAGCAGTTTGAACAGGTTAGCCTACGAGCAGTACTTC
abundance: once; d_gene: NA; j_gene: TRBJ2-5; v_gene: TRBV2; CDR3aa: CASSPLTGRGETQYF; CDR3nt: TGTGCCAGCAGTCCACTAACAGGGCGCGGGGAGACCCAGTACTTC
abundance: NA; d_gene: TRBD1; j_gene: TRBJ2-5; v_gene: TRBV6-6; CDR3aa: CASSYEKGTGEETQYF; CDR3nt: TGTGCCAGCAGTTACGAAAAGGGGACAGGGGAAGAGACCCAGTACTTC
abundance: NA; d_gene: NA; j_gene: TRBJ1-2; v_gene: TRBV10-3; CDR3aa: CAISGGQATIYGYTF; CDR3nt: TGTGCCATCAGTGGTGGGCAGGCCACCATCTATGGCTACACCTTC
abundance: NA; d_gene: NA; j_gene: TRBJ1-5; v_gene: TRBV19; CDR3aa: CASSIIQGTSSQPQHF; CDR3nt: TGTGCCAGTAGTATCATACAGGGTACGTCCAGTCAGCCCCAGCATTTT
abundance: once; d_gene: NA; j_gene: TRBJ1-4; v_gene: TRBV7-6; CDR3aa: CASSLTAQGAEKLFF; CDR3nt: TGTGCCAGCAGCTTAACGGCACAGGGAGCCGAAAAACTGTTTTTT
abundance: NA; d_gene: NA; j_gene: TRBJ2-3; v_gene: TRBV19; CDR3aa: CASSSGGQLADTQYF; CDR3nt: TGTGCCAGTAGCTCCGGGGGACAGCTGGCAGATACGCAGTATTTT
abundance: NA; d_gene: NA; j_gene: TRBJ1-1; v_gene: TRBV6-5; CDR3aa: CASSYSTLSTEAFF; CDR3nt: TGTGCCAGCAGTTACTCGACACTTTCGACTGAAGCTTTCTTT
abundance: NA; d_gene: NA; j_gene: TRBJ2-7; v_gene: TRBV5-4; CDR3aa: CASSFSSFVINEQYF; CDR3nt: TGTGCCAGCAGCTTCTCTAGTTTTGTAATCAACGAGCAGTACTTC
abundance: few; d_gene: TRBD1; j_gene: TRBJ1-5; v_gene: TRBV3-1/TRBV3-2; CDR3aa: CASSQGIWTGVNQPQHF; CDR3nt: TGTGCCAGCAGCCAAGGTATCTGGACAGGGGTCAATCAGCCCCAGCATTTT
abundance: few; d_gene: TRBD2; j_gene: TRBJ2-2; v_gene: TRBV28; CDR3aa: CASSRLAGGHNTGELFF; CDR3nt: TGTGCCAGCTCGCGGCTAGCGGGGGGTCATAACACCGGGGAGCTGTTTTTT
abundance: NA; d_gene: NA; j_gene: TRBJ1-1; v_gene: TRBV6-2/TRBV6-3; CDR3aa: CASSYSTGQNTEAFF; CDR3nt: TGTGCCAGCAGTTACTCGACAGGACAGAACACTGAAGCTTTCTTT
abundance: NA; d_gene: NA; j_gene: TRBJ1-6; v_gene: TRBV10-3; CDR3aa: CATRGGESPLHF; CDR3nt: TGTGCCACCCGAGGAGGGGAGTCACCCCTCCACTTT
abundance: NA; d_gene: NA; j_gene: TRBJ1-2; v_gene: TRBV7-6; CDR3aa: CASSLSAGLPYGYTF; CDR3nt: TGTGCCAGCAGCTTATCGGCAGGGCTACCCTATGGCTACACCTTC
abundance: NA; d_gene: TRBD1; j_gene: TRBJ1-2; v_gene: TRBV9; CDR3aa: CASSLSPVPGQGGGYTF; CDR3nt: TGTGCCAGCAGCCTCTCGCCTGTCCCGGGACAGGGCGGTGGCTACACCTTC
abundance: NA; d_gene: TRBD2; j_gene: TRBJ2-2; v_gene: TRBV24-1; CDR3aa: CATSVVAGGLAGPGELFF; CDR3nt: TGTGCCACCAGTGTCGTGGCGGGGGGTCTAGCTGGCCCCGGGGAGCTGTTTTTT
abundance: NA; d_gene: NA; j_gene: TRBJ1-1; v_gene: TRBV30; CDR3aa: CAWSPKYTEAFF; CDR3nt: TGTGCCTGGAGTCCCAAATACACTGAAGCTTTCTTT
abundance: NA; d_gene: NA; j_gene: TRBJ2-7; v_gene: TRBV9; CDR3aa: CASSPEGGYEQYF; CDR3nt: TGTGCCAGCAGCCCCGAGGGGGGGTACGAGCAGTACTTC
abundance: NA; d_gene: TRBD2; j_gene: TRBJ2-3; v_gene: TRBV7-9; CDR3aa: CASSLDSGTREGDTQYF; CDR3nt: TGTGCCAGCAGCTTGGATTCCGGGACTCGGGAGGGAGATACGCAGTATTTT
abundance: NA; d_gene: TRBD1; j_gene: TRBJ1-6; v_gene: TRBV3-1/TRBV3-2; CDR3aa: CASSQGDRGNAPLHF; CDR3nt: TGTGCCAGCAGCCAGGGGGACAGGGGGAATGCACCCCTCCACTTT
abundance: NA; d_gene: TRBD1; j_gene: TRBJ2-1; v_gene: TRBV6-4; CDR3aa: CASSLSGTGAIGEQFF; CDR3nt: TGTGCCAGCAGTCTATCCGGGACAGGGGCCATCGGCGAGCAGTTCTTC
abundance: NA; d_gene: NA; j_gene: TRBJ1-1; v_gene: TRBV3-1/TRBV3-2; CDR3aa: CASISQGNTEAFF; CDR3nt: TGTGCCAGCATCTCACAGGGGAACACTGAAGCTTTCTTT
abundance: NA; d_gene: NA; j_gene: TRBJ1-6; v_gene: TRBV3-1/TRBV3-2; CDR3aa: CASSLRVGYSPLHF; CDR3nt: TGTGCCAGCAGTCTCAGGGTCGGATACTCACCCCTCCACTTT
abundance: NA; d_gene: NA; j_gene: TRBJ2-1; v_gene: TRBV28; CDR3aa: CASLGTRGPNEQFF; CDR3nt: TGTGCCTCTTTGGGGACTAGGGGGCCCAATGAGCAGTTCTTC
abundance: NA; d_gene: TRBD1; j_gene: TRBJ2-7; v_gene: TRBV7-6; CDR3aa: CASSLGGQGAGEQYF; CDR3nt: TGTGCCAGCAGCTTAGGGGGACAGGGGGCTGGGGAGCAGTACTTC
abundance: few; d_gene: TRBD1; j_gene: TRBJ2-1; v_gene: TRBV5-1; CDR3aa: CASSPYRGVDEQFF; CDR3nt: TGCGCCAGCAGTCCTTACAGGGGTGTCGATGAGCAGTTCTTC
abundance: once; d_gene: NA; j_gene: TRBJ1-5; v_gene: TRBV21-1; CDR3aa: CASSQVQPQHF; CDR3nt: TGTGCCAGCAGCCAGGTGCAGCCCCAGCATTTT
abundance: NA; d_gene: NA; j_gene: TRBJ1-6; v_gene: TRBV2; CDR3aa: CASSEIPPGGSYNSPLHF; CDR3nt: TGTGCCAGCAGTGAAATCCCCCCGGGAGGGTCCTATAATTCACCCCTCCACTTT
abundance: NA; d_gene: TRBD1; j_gene: TRBJ1-6; v_gene: TRBV30; CDR3aa: CAWSLSGTGHSPLHF; CDR3nt: TGTGCCTGGAGTCTAAGTGGGACAGGGCATTCACCCCTCCACTTT
abundance: NA; d_gene: TRBD2; j_gene: TRBJ2-5; v_gene: TRBV5-1; CDR3aa: CASSPVAGQETQYF; CDR3nt: TGCGCCAGCAGCCCCGTAGCGGGCCAAGAGACCCAGTACTTC
abundance: NA; d_gene: TRBD1; j_gene: TRBJ1-5; v_gene: TRBV29-1; CDR3aa: CSVLDREGQPQHF; CDR3nt: TGCAGCGTCCTGGACAGGGAGGGCCAGCCCCAGCATTTT
abundance: NA; d_gene: NA; j_gene: TRBJ1-4; v_gene: TRBV7-9; CDR3aa: CASSPRGGVGEKLFF; CDR3nt: TGTGCCAGCAGTCCTCGAGGGGGAGTGGGTGAAAAACTGTTTTTT
abundance: NA; d_gene: TRBD2; j_gene: TRBJ2-7; v_gene: TRBV18; CDR3aa: CASSPRGLAGGNEQYF; CDR3nt: TGTGCCAGCTCCCCTCGGGGCCTAGCGGGAGGGAACGAGCAGTACTTC
abundance: NA; d_gene: NA; j_gene: TRBJ2-3; v_gene: TRBV5-1; CDR3aa: CASSGRSAYPDTQYF; CDR3nt: TGCGCCAGCAGCGGGAGGTCGGCCTACCCGGATACGCAGTATTTT
abundance: NA; d_gene: NA; j_gene: TRBJ1-1; v_gene: TRBV4-1; CDR3aa: CASSQALAWQNTEAFF; CDR3nt: TGCGCCAGCAGCCAAGCCTTAGCATGGCAGAACACTGAAGCTTTCTTT